One sample yielded the 15 T cell receptor beta chains listed below, sequenced in a study of T-cell reconstitution after alpha-beta-depleted transplantation in children. Molecular barcoding with unique molecular identifiers was used for the TCRbeta library. One entry per CDR3 protein, called by TCRdb with MiXCR from the PCR reads. The repertoire holds over 550,000 distinct CDR3 sequences, about 10% seen once, with 4% to 5% in the top ten. The source material was PBMCs from the stem cell graft donor, sampled from the stem cell graft. The receptors were gathered from a human donor who donated a stem cell graft to a child with acute myeloid leukemia.

This chain joins TRBV12-3 or TRBV12-4 and TRBJ2-3; TRBD2 matches 10 bases. The CDR3 consists of 22 residues. With V trimmed by 2 bases and J by 0 bases, 20 bases remained unmatched. The CDR3 loop reads CASSLPAGGPKGYYGSTDTQYF. The CDR3 DNA is TGTGCCAGCAGTTTACCAGCGGGAGGGCCGAAGGGTTATTATGGGAGCACAGATACGCAGTATTTT.

This clonotype was found a few times. V is TRBV20-1 and J is TRBJ1-5, with D unresolved. The CDR3 spans 13 residues. Trimming left V 2 bases short and J 11 bases short, with 16 bases between. Germline lookup yields CDR1 DFQATT and CDR2 SNEGSKA (reference sequence). The CDR3 loop is CSARLQRGWAQHF. For the CDR3, the DNA is TGCAGTGCTAGATTACAGAGAGGATGGGCCCAGCATTTT.

This clonotype has just a few counts. The genes are TRBV10-3 and TRBJ1-4, with 7 nucleotides matching TRBD1. This CDR3 is built from 15 residues. With V trimmed by 6 bases and J by 6 bases, 10 bases remained unmatched. Germline CDR1 and CDR2: ENHRY and SYGVKD. CDR3 in amino acids: CAIRRRQGEDEKLFF. The CDR3 region has the DNA TGTGCCATCAGGAGGAGACAGGGAGAAGATGAAAAACTGTTTTTT.

This clonotype was seen at least ten times. This rearrangement joins TRBV18 to TRBJ2-1; D uncertain. CDR1 and CDR2 (germline): KGHSH, LQKENI. V was trimmed by 3 bases and J by 7 bases, leaving 16 bases between them. The CDR3 sequence is 15 residues long. The CDR3 region has the DNA TGTGCCAGCTCACCTAGGTCCGCGATAGAAAATGAGCAGTTCTTC. This sequence encodes CASSPRSAIENEQFF.

The chain uses TRBV4-2 and TRBJ1-1; D unclear. This CDR3 contains 14 residues. CDR1 and CDR2 (germline): LGHNA, YNFKEQ. V was clipped by 3 bases and J by 3 bases, with 11 bases between them. DNA for the CDR3: TGTGCCAGCAGCCATCCGAAAATGGACACTGAAGCTTTCTTT. Its translation: CASSHPKMDTEAFF.

This chain uses TRBV5-6 with TRBJ2-7; 9 bases map to TRBD1. V trimming: 5 bases; J trimming: 2 bases; junction bases outside the gene matches: 8. Germline V lookup: CDR1 SGHDT, CDR2 YYEEEE. This CDR3 comprises 15 residues. The CDR3 sequence is CASRPGQGHTYEQYF. The CDR3 DNA follows: TGTGCCAGCAGACCTGGACAGGGGCATACCTACGAGCAGTACTTC.

This chain connects TRBV6-2 or TRBV6-3 to TRBJ2-3; 10 bases agree with TRBD2. CDR1 MNHEY and CDR2 SVGEGT come from the germline V gene. J gave up 3 bases and V 0 bases, and 15 bases lay outside the gene matches. The CDR3 has 20 amino acids. The CDR3 loop is CASSYSITSGISGLTDTQYF. CDR3 nucleotide sequence: TGTGCCAGCAGTTACTCGATTACTAGCGGGATATCGGGTTTAACAGATACGCAGTATTTT.

This clonotype was observed a handful of times. The chain couples TRBV5-1 to TRBJ2-7; D may be TRBD1 (6 bases). From germline, CDR1 is SGHRS and CDR2 YFSETQ. This CDR3 spans 14 amino acids. Trimming removed 0 bases from V and 4 bases from J, with 11 bases in between. CDR3 sequence reads: CASSLAGVQYEQYF. The CDR3 DNA reads as TGCGCCAGCAGCTTGGCAGGGGTCCAGTACGAGCAGTACTTC.

This chain links TRBV30 with TRBJ2-1; 8 bases are a match to TRBD1. This CDR3 spans 14 amino acids. V shed 0 bases, J shed 4 bases, and the junction held 2 bases outside the gene matches. The germline CDR1 and CDR2 sequences are GTSNPN and SVGIG (reference sequence). The CDR3 DNA follows: TGTGCCTGGAGTGTCAGGGGGCGATACAATGAGCAGTTCTTC. Amino acid sequence: CAWSVRGRYNEQFF.

The CDR3 DNA sequence: TGTGCCAGCAGTGAAAGTGGAGGGAGGCGGCCCCAGCATTTT. Amino acids: CASSESGGRRPQHF. This chain links TRBV6-1 with TRBJ1-5; D remains ambiguous. V lost 2 bases and J lost 9, with 14 bases in between. Germline assignment: CDR1 MNHNS and CDR2 SASEGT. The CDR3 totals 14 residues.

This clonotype was found many times. The chain carries TRBV27 and TRBJ2-1; the D call may be TRBD1 or TRBD2 (5 bases each). V lost 5 bases and J lost 0, with 14 bases in between. This CDR3 is built from 16 residues. CDR1 is MNHEY, CDR2 SMNVEV, per germline (reference sequence). Here the CDR3 reads CASSRYWGSSYNEQFF. The CDR3 nucleotides are TGTGCCAGCAGTCGCTACTGGGGGAGCTCCTACAATGAGCAGTTCTTC.

J is TRBJ2-1 and V is TRBV15, with a weak D call TRBD1 (5 bases). CDR3 length equals 16 residues. Per germline, CDR1 LNHNV and CDR2 YYDKDF (reference sequence). V lost 1 base to trimming and J lost 7 bases, with 17 bases between them. CDR3 sequence: CATSRGWQGILNEQFF. DNA of the CDR3: TGTGCCACCAGCAGAGGTTGGCAGGGTATACTAAATGAGCAGTTCTTC.

This clonotype was detected ten times or more. This chain uses TRBV3-1 with TRBJ1-6; tentative D call: TRBD1 (6 bases). Trimming stripped 0 bases from V and 5 bases from J, with 11 bases between. Germline lookup yields CDR1 LGHDT and CDR2 YNNKEL (reference sequence). CDR3 size: 16 residues. The CDR3 loop reads CASSQDGGRNNSPLHF. The CDR3 bases are TGTGCCAGCAGCCAAGATGGGGGCCGGAATAATTCACCCCTCCACTTT.

This chain joins TRBV6-5 and TRBJ2-1; 8 nucleotides line up with TRBD1. From germline, CDR1 is MNHEY and CDR2 SVGAGI. The CDR3 is 16 amino acids. The V gene end was trimmed by 4 bases and the J gene end by 3 bases; junction bases not matched to a gene: 8. The CDR3 DNA reads TGTGCCAGCAGTTTCCCAACCGGGACAGGCTACAATGAGCAGTTCTTC. This gives the protein CASSFPTGTGYNEQFF.

This clonotype was found a few times. The rearrangement links TRBV5-5 to TRBJ1-1; TRBD1 matches 9 bases. V trimming: 1 base; J trimming: 0 bases; junction bases outside the gene matches: 7. This CDR3 contains 17 residues. Germline CDR1 is SGHKS and CDR2 is YYEKEE (reference sequence). CDR3 sequence: CASSLSRDRVMNTEAFF. The CDR3 DNA reads TGTGCCAGCAGCTTGTCCCGGGACAGGGTCATGAACACTGAAGCTTTCTTT.